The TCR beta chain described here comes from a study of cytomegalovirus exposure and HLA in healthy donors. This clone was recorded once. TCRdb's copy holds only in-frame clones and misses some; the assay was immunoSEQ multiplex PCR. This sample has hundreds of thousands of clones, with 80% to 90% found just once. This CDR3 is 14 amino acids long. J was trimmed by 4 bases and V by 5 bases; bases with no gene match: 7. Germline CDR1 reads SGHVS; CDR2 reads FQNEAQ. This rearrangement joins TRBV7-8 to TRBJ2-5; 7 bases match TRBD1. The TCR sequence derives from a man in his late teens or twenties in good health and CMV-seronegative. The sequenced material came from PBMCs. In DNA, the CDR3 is TGTGCCAGCAGCATACAGGGGTTGGGAGAGACCCAGTACTTC. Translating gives CASSIQGLGETQYF.